Sequencing of this T cell receptor beta chain was carried out in a study of T cells in Graves' hyperthyroidism and ophthalmopathy. Whole-study context: Upon initial diagnosis and before any treatment, peripheral blood was collected. Study outcomes and limitations: Most clonotypes that expanded in the thyroid above 0.001 also showed up in blood.

Germline V gene data show CDR1 as DFQATT and CDR2 as SNEGSKA (reference sequence). V shed 0 bases, J shed 10 bases, and the junction held 14 bases outside the gene matches. This CDR3 spans 17 amino acids. Based on clinical symptoms, serum thyroxine and TRAb, thyroid ultrasound and orbital computed tomography, diagnoses were reached. From 9 to 10 ml of fresh peripheral blood, PBMCs were isolated. This clonotype has at least ten counts. Its specificity is not known. RNA transcripts gave rise to amplified TCR beta CDR3 regions. An initial round of RT-PCR targeting the TCR CDR3 relied on the HTBI primer set. TCRdb recomputed calls from the multiplex PCR reads with MiXCR, one row per CDR3 protein. The table lists some 620,000 distinct CDR3 sequences, under 20% of them singletons, with approximately 3.8% in the top ten.

This rearrangement joins TRBV20-1 to TRBJ2-1, with TRBD2 matching 11 bases. The clonotype was recovered from a young woman with Graves' hyperthyroidism. Sequences were obtained from blood. The CDR3 bases are TGCAGTGCTAGAGATCTCGGGCTAGCGGGGGGCCCGGGCGAGCAGTTCTTC. Translated: CSARDLGLAGGPGEQFF.